This TCR beta chain comes out of a study of cytomegalovirus exposure and HLA in healthy donors (dated by TCRdb to between 2016 and 2019). Looking at the study overall: An earlier analysis of several hundred of the donors reported around 280 Gb of sequence data and 117 million unique TCR beta sequences obtained from around 190 million T cells. Both class I and class II loci were covered by HLA typing, at four-digit resolution. The study aimed to test whether cataloging public T cell receptors could reveal signatures of past pathogen exposure. An earlier analysis of 587 of the donors used high-throughput TCR beta sequencing to judge whether each TCR beta V gene segment behaved as functional or pseudogenic. Alongside the repertoire data, information on donor age, sex, ethnicity and CMV serostatus was compiled. A later analysis re-analyzed previously published TCR beta repertoires from 650 to 800 donors and added high-resolution HLA genotyping to study TCR occurrence patterns. An early release covering just under 650 HLA-typed donors comprised 300 to 350 gigabases of sequencing data and tens of millions of unique TCR sequences. All discovery cohort repertoires had been generated on a single sequencing platform. Rather than drawing on any new phenotypic data, the later analysis identified candidate immune exposures from TCR beta sequences and the way those sequences occurred across donors. Along with the roughly 670-subject first cohort, a separate validation cohort of approximately 110 different subjects was used. The study used immunosequencing to profile the T cell repertoires of under 700 subjects and linked those repertoires to cytomegalovirus serostatus. In a later genetic analysis, genome-wide SNP genotypes for about 60% of the 666 donors were used, and that subset was treated as a discovery cohort. Among 398 genotyped donors of the cohort, an average of about 240,000 unique TCR beta nucleotide sequences were sequenced per donor, 15% to 20% of them non-productive. To predict cytomegalovirus infection status, the study combined high-throughput TCR immunosequencing, statistical association of individual TCRs with disease status, and machine learning. Of the roughly 390 genotyped donors, over 80% were placed in the genetic ancestry cluster associated with self-reported Caucasian donors. The number of donors typed differed by locus, with about 620-630 for A, B, C, DRB1 and DQB1, more than 500 for DQA1, some 570 for DPA1, and about 450 for DPB1. Because of strong linkage in the cohort, a handful of DR-DQ haplotypes were treated as single units for association and clustering. What the study reported, not specific to this receptor: Because HLA typing was unavailable for some donors at each locus, only the typed subset was used in association tests. In both the original and validation cohorts, the classifier was reported to diagnose cytomegalovirus status with high specificity and sensitivity. In this cohort, only TCR beta chains were sequenced, and detectable features were limited by the absence of alpha or paired-chain data. A further reported finding was that TCR beta sequences accurately predicted the HLA-A and HLA-B alleles for most subjects in the first cohort. A later analysis found that HLA-associated TCR beta chains were more clonally expanded and had lower generation probabilities than equally common non-associated chains. Linkage disequilibrium might explain the correlated functional status among segregating V segments, but an unknown experimental factor could not be excluded. Most CMV-associated TCR beta chains appeared to be HLA-restricted in a later analysis, and the HLA associations seemed to be driven largely by CMV exposure. Broadly in line with IMGT annotations, most TCR beta V segments showed up in productive rearrangements about 87% or about 30% of the time in an earlier analysis of roughly 590 of the donors. Three of the identified cytomegalovirus-associated TCR beta chains were confirmed in vitro to be specific for cytomegalovirus antigens. An association between a missense DCLRE1C variant and V-gene and J-gene trimming of TCR beta chains was found in a later genetic analysis and replicated in an independent cohort. According to a later genetic analysis, donors in an Asian-associated ancestry cluster had fewer N-insertions in productive TCRs than the approximately 610-donor mean. A later analysis associated 15,000 to 20,000 TCR beta sequences with specific HLA alleles at a false discovery rate of 0.05. Some 15 rarely observed V segments, including chromosome 9 orphons, were excluded from the earlier analysis of a few hundred of the donors because counts were too low. In a later analysis, TCR association rates were found to vary across HLA loci, with the most associated TCRs seen for DRB1 alleles and the fewest for HLA-C alleles. Several of the top co-occurrence clusters appeared to be linked to parvovirus B19, influenza, CMV and Epstein-Barr virus, according to a later analysis. When HLA alleles, especially DR and DQ, strongly co-occurred, TCR associations were difficult to assign to individual alleles. Because the 87-base-pair reads could not distinguish some IMGT-functional V segments, including TRBV6-2 and TRBV6-3, those segments were excluded. The study gave a list of 150 to 200 TCR beta chains associated with cytomegalovirus. A cluster of highly shared sequence variants was judged likely to be a technical artifact of the sequencing pipeline. Most TCR sequences were seen in very few donors, while some public TCRs were found in many individuals. The authors suggested that the approach could potentially be generalized to other disease states and immunological phenotypes. Presence/absence analyses assumed roughly uniform sequencing depth across donors, an assumption that may not hold. Immune exposure information for the cohort was limited to CMV serostatus.

There are 17 amino acids in the CDR3, from cysteine to phenylalanine inclusive. Here the CDR3 DNA is all that survives: 51 bases in frame from base 1. CDR1 and CDR2, looked up from the germline V gene (reference sequence), are SGHNT and YYREEE. The V and J ends are trimmed by 1 base and 0 bases, leaving 17 bases between them. The cohort was made up of several hundred healthy bone marrow donors. At the time of sampling, all cohort members were nominally healthy, though unrecorded immune exposures were likely present. The donor tested CMV seronegative, placing the donor among the 350 or so seronegative members of the cohort. A peripheral blood sample was collected from each donor, and TCR beta sequencing was performed on peripheral blood mononuclear cells. The Qiagen DNeasy Blood Extraction Kit was used to extract genomic DNA from the blood cell samples. Receptors were amplified or captured by the immunoSEQ multiplex PCR assay. For the multiplex PCR, a mixture combining 60 forward primers for TCR Vbeta segments and 13 reverse primers for TCR Jbeta segments was used. The CDR3 region of rearranged TCR beta genes was amplified from genomic DNA by a multiplex PCR assay. The amplified TCR beta libraries were sequenced on the Illumina HiSeq System as 87-base-pair reads. Under the source paper's analysis protocol: A later analysis tallied 75 million to 95 million unique TCR beta chains across the 700 or so repertoires, and approximately 11 million of those chains were shared by two or more donors. Raw reads were error-corrected and collapsed into unique sequences with a nearest-neighbor algorithm that merged closely related sequences to remove PCR and sequencing errors. CDR3 sequences were aligned to IMGT reference sequences to assign V, D and J gene segments. For a sequence to be retained, at least a six-nucleotide match to both a V gene segment and a J gene segment was required. Rearrangements were called productive when the CDR3 lacked stop codons and stayed in frame with V and J; all others were non-productive. Following IMGT convention, CDR3 was defined as the stretch from the second conserved V-encoded cysteine up to the conserved J-encoded phenylalanine. The earlier analysis of 550 to 650 of the donors excluded any sequence lacking an unambiguous match to a single V gene segment. In an earlier analysis of roughly 600 of the donors, a V segment was called functional when productive rearrangements were above 56.7%, and segregating when the standard deviation between donors exceeded 5%. A statistical classification framework was built to diagnose cytomegalovirus status from the catalog of TCR beta chain sequences. In a later analysis, TCR nucleotide sequences were compared against IMGT/GENE-DB human TR gene sequences so that V and J genes could be assigned. The TCRdist pipeline was used in a later analysis to assign CDR3 sequences and most-parsimonious VDJ recombination scenarios. In a later analysis, each TCR beta chain was defined by its CDR3 amino acid sequence together with its V-gene family, and reads lacking a unique V-gene family were excluded. A later analysis removed 592 highly shared, low-generation-probability nucleotide sequences to deal with suspected cross-contamination and a sequencing artifact. A later analysis calculated a clonal expansion index for each public chain from normalized within-repertoire ranks of inferred template counts. A later analysis computed generation probabilities with a VDJ recombination model fitted to out-of-frame rearrangements, and checked the results against IGoR. A later analysis scored TCR-TCR, TCR-HLA and TCR-CMV co-occurrence with hypergeometric tests, applying a repertoire-size bias correction to TCR pairs. To estimate false discovery rates, a later analysis permuted the HLA or CMV assignments 20 times. In a later analysis, co-occurring TCRs were grouped using DBSCAN, with TCRdist sequence similarity added in when clustering inside HLA-allele-positive subsets. Repertoires with fewer than 30,000 or more than 120,000 public chains were left out of co-occurrence clustering, as were about 5 repertoires with anomalous nucleotide sharing. The source is immuneACCESS, and TCRdb retained only in-frame sequences with V and J called. Part of the clones is not carried over; for the studies checked, unresolved V genes explain less than half of this, and the remainder is unexplained. V, J and clone size are those of that table, while D and trimming were read from the DNA. The sample profile shows 95,000 to 100,000 clones; approximately 89% of them were found once. The ten largest clones capture about 3.9% of the sample.

In the case of this clone: Its target antigen remains unknown. No much larger clonotype is one base removed from it; base qualities were not supplied.

The sequence links TRBV5-4 to TRBJ2-7, and possibly TRBD1, on 6 matching bases. The sample taken for sequencing was PBMCs. The TCR was taken from a man younger than 45 in good health and CMV-seronegative. The CDR3 sequence is CASSLPLGQGSSYEQYF. The sequenced DNA: TGTGCCAGCAGCTTGCCCCTGGGGCAGGGGAGCTCCTACGAGCAGTACTTC.